The sequence of this TCR beta chain was determined in a study of T cell repertoires in cytomegalovirus infection. Study background: Selected CMV epitopes included recently identified HLA-C-restricted ones as well as well-studied HLA-B-restricted ones. Shared public TCR beta signatures pointed to both CMV infection and a matching HLA type.

With respect to this clonotype: Its antigen is unidentified.

Points from the study as a whole: Totalled public TCR beta family frequency picked out people who carried CMV plus the relevant HLA. CMV-specific TCR beta clonotypes restricted by HLA-C were the ones dominating the ex vivo response.

The germline CDR1 and CDR2 sequences are SGHAT and FQNNGV. The CDR3 has 14 amino acids. With 0 bases clipped from V and 11 bases from J, the junction kept 8 bases outside the gene matches. TCRdb used MiXCR to reprocess the reads, holding one entry per CDR3 protein. The table has 300,000 to 400,000 distinct CDR3 sequences, 25% seen once. The sequences come from cultured PBMCs, collected from culture after CMV antigen stimulation. This chain connects TRBV11-2 to TRBJ1-1, with 8 bases aligning to TRBD1. This TCR came from a human donor in good health (CMV status not recorded). Some clones in this sample may be carry-over from other donors' samples. CDR3 bases: TGTGCCAGCAGCTTAGACAGGGGGCCAAACGCGGCTTTCTTT. Translated, it gives CASSLDRGPNAAFF.